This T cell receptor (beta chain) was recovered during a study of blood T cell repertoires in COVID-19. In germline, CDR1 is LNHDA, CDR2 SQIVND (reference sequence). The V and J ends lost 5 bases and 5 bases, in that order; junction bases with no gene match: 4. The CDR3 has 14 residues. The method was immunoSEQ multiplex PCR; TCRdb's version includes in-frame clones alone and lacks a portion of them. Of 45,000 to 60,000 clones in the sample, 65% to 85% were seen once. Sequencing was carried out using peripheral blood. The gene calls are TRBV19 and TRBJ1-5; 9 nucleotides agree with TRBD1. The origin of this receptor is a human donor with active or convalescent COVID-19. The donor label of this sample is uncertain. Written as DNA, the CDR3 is TGTGCCAGTAGTTCCGGACAGGGGCATCAGCCCCAGCATTTT. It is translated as CASSSGQGHQPQHF. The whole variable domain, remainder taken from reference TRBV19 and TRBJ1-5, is DGGITQSPKYLFRKEGQNVTLSCEQNLNHDAMYWYRQDPGQGLRLIYYSQIVNDFQKGDIAEGYSVSREKKESFPLTVTSAQKNPTAFYLCASSSGQGHQPQHFGDGTRLSIL.